This paragraph covers one TCR beta chain sequence. Its antigen remains unidentified. The data were obtained in a study of vaccination and CD4 T cells after COVID-19. Treatment of the sample: roughly 10-day PBMC culture with coronavirus spike peptide pools or control peptides (ViraFEST assay). It was before the COVID-19 pandemic (2011-2018) that the unexposed donor's CD4+ T cells were collected. The Oncomine TCR Beta short-read assay generated sequence data from the DNA of cultured CD4+ T cells. TCRdb recomputed calls from the PCR reads with MiXCR, one row per CDR3 protein. The top ten clones hold around half of a sample with about 2,300 distinct CDR3 sequences, under 25% of them seen once. This CDR3 is built from 15 residues. The germline V and J ends were trimmed by 2 bases and 0 bases, with 8 bases remaining between them. Germline V gene sequence: CDR1 MDHEN, CDR2 SYDVKM.

The chain is built from TRBV28 and TRBJ1-5; the D gene is possibly TRBD1 (6 bases). The sequence came from a human donor in good health. The sequenced sample consisted of CD4+ T cells from blood, cultured in vitro. This chain's CDR3 is CASSLGQNSNQPQHF. The CDR3 nucleotides read TGTGCCAGCAGTTTAGGACAGAATAGCAATCAGCCCCAGCATTTT.